The 9 T cell receptor beta chains given below trace back to one sample, sequenced in a study of cytomegalovirus exposure and HLA in healthy donors. Profiled with immunoSEQ multiplex PCR; TCRdb holds only in-frame clones, not every one. The sample lists some 170,000 clones, approximately 89% occurring once. The sample consisted of PBMCs. These receptor sequences come from a man between 18 and 35 years old in good health and CMV-seropositive.

The gene calls are TRBV4-3 and TRBJ2-7, with D tentatively TRBD2 (6 bases). The CDR3 totals 16 residues. V was pared by 0 bases and J by 2 bases, with 14 bases between. Germline CDR1 LGHNA, CDR2 YSLEER. CDR3: CASSQDSSGWAYEQYF. DNA of the CDR3: TGCGCCAGCAGCCAAGATAGTAGCGGATGGGCCTACGAGCAGTACTTC.

CDR3 nucleotides: TGTGCCAGCAGCCAAGGTCCAGGGGTAGGAAACACCATATATTTT. Protein: CASSQGPGVGNTIYF. The chain carries TRBV4-2 and TRBJ1-3; perhaps TRBD1 as D (6 bases). CDR3 size: 15 residues. V lost 1 base, J lost 4 bases, and 11 bases lay in between. CDR1 and CDR2 from the germline V gene are LGHNA and YNFKEQ.

The chain links TRBV28 to TRBJ1-2; D gene ambiguous. The CDR3 length is 14 residues. Germline CDR1 MDHEN, CDR2 SYDVKM. V lost 4 bases and J 5 bases, leaving 14 bases between the germline ends. The CDR3 is CASSSPGIIYGYTF. CDR3 sequence (DNA): TGTGCCAGCAGTTCCCCCGGGATTATTTATGGCTACACCTTC.

The chain employs TRBV7-9 and TRBJ1-5; the D is unclear. The germline V gene encodes CDR1 SEHNR and CDR2 FQNEAQ (reference sequence). The germline V and J ends were trimmed by 0 bases and 5 bases, with 11 bases remaining between them. The CDR3 totals 15 residues. The CDR3 bases are TGTGCCAGCAGCTTAGCCGGTCGGCGGGATCAGCCCCAGCATTTT. Translated: CASSLAGRRDQPQHF.

The chain recombines TRBV9 with TRBJ2-7, with D possibly being TRBD2 (6 bases). CDR3 length: 15 residues. Germline V gives CDR1 SGDLS, CDR2 YYNGEE. V lost 3 bases and J 2 bases, leaving 15 bases between the germline ends. The CDR3 spells CASSAASAGPYEQYF. The CDR3 DNA follows: TGTGCCAGCAGCGCAGCTAGCGCCGGCCCCTACGAGCAGTACTTC.

The rearrangement links TRBV11-1 to TRBJ1-5; no clear D. The CDR3 covers 13 residues. V gave up 2 bases and J gave up 4 bases, with 6 bases separating them. CDR1 and CDR2 (germline): SGHAT, FQDESV (reference sequence). The CDR3 protein is CASSLNTNQPQHF. The CDR3 DNA sequence: TGTGCCAGCAGCTTAAATACTAATCAGCCCCAGCATTTT. The complete variable domain, with remaining parts taken from reference TRBV11-1 and TRBJ1-5, reads EAEVAQSPRYKITEKSQAVAFWCDPISGHATLYWYRQILGQGPELLVQFQDESVVDDSQLPKDRFSAERLKGVDSTLKIQPAELGDSAMYLCASSLNTNQPQHFGDGTRLSIL.

This chain uses TRBV28 with TRBJ2-7; 8 bases are a match to TRBD2. The CDR3 totals 15 residues. With 4 bases clipped from V and 1 base from J, the junction kept 6 bases outside the gene matches. From germline, CDR1 is MDHEN and CDR2 SYDVKM. CDR3 residues: CASSSSGGRSYEQYF. The CDR3 DNA follows: TGTGCCAGCAGTTCAAGCGGGGGCAGGTCCTACGAGCAGTACTTC.

V and J are TRBV28 and TRBJ2-7; 10 bases align to TRBD1. V was pared by 7 bases and J by 3 bases, with 18 bases of the junction left unmatched. The germline V gene has CDR1 MDHEN and CDR2 SYDVKM. CDR3 length: 18 residues. CDR3 nucleotide sequence: TGTGCCAGCACCTCCAACGGGGGGACAGGGGTGGTGGGCTACGAGCAGTACTTC. Translated, it gives CASTSNGGTGVVGYEQYF.

The chain combines TRBV4-1 with TRBJ2-7; maybe TRBD2 (6 bases). V was trimmed by 1 base and J by 3 bases, leaving 10 bases between them. Germline CDR1 is MGHRA and CDR2 is YSYEKL. The CDR3 extends over 14 amino acids. CDR3 coding DNA: TGCGCCAGCAGCCAAGCAGAGACTAGCTACGAGCAGTACTTC. It yields the protein CASSQAETSYEQYF.